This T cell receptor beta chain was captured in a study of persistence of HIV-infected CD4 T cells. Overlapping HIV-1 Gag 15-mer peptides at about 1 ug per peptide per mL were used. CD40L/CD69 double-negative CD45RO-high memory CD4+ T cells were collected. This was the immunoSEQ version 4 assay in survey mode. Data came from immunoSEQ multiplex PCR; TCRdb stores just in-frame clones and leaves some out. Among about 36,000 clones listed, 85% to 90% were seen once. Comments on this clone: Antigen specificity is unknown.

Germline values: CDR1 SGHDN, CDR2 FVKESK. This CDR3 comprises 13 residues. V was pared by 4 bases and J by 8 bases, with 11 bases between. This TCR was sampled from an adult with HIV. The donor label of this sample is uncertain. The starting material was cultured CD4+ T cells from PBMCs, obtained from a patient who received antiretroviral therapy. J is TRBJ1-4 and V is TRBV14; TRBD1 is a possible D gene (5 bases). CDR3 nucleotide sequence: TGTGCCAGCAGCCGGGGGGTTGGAGAAAAACTGTTTTTT. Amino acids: CASSRGVGEKLFF. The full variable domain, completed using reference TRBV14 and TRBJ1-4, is EAGVTQFPSHSVIEKGQTVTLRCDPISGHDNLYWYRRVMGKEIKFLLHFVKESKQDESGMPNNRFLAERTGGTYSTLKVQPAELEDSGVYFCASSRGVGEKLFFGSGTQLSVL.